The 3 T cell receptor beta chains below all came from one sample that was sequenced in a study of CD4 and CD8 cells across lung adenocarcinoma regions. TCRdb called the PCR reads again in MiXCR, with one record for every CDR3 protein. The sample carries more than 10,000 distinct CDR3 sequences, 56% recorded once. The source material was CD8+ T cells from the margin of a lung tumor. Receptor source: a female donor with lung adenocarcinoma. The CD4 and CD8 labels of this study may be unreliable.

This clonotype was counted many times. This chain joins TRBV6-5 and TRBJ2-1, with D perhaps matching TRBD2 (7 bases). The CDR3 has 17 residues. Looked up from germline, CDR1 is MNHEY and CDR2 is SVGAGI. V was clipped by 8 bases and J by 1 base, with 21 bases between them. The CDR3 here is CASRDWGGLESYNEQFF. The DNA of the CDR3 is TGTGCCAGCCGCGATTGGGGGGGGCTTGAGTCCTACAATGAGCAGTTCTTC.

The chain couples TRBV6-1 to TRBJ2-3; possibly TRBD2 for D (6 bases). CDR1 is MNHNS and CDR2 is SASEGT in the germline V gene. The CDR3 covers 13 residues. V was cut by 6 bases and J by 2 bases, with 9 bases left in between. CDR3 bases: TGTGCCAGCAGCCGGGGGACCACAGATACGCAGTATTTT. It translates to CASSRGTTDTQYF.

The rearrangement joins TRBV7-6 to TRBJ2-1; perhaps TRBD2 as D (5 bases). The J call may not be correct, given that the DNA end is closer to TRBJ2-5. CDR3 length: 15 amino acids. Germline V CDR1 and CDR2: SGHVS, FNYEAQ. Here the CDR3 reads CASSDLREGIGTQYF. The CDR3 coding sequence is TGTGCCAGCAGCGACTTACGGGAAGGCATTGGGACCCAGTACTTC.